Following are 31 T cell receptor beta chains from one sample sequenced in a study of blood T cell repertoires in COVID-19. Sequencing was performed with immunoSEQ multiplex PCR; in TCRdb, only in-frame clones are kept and a portion is missing. The sample yields roughly 140,000 clones, roughly 77% seen once. The specimen sequenced was peripheral blood. The receptors shown here come from a man aged 55 to 69 with acute or convalescent COVID-19.

The chain employs TRBV15 and TRBJ2-2; possibly TRBD1 for D (6 bases). V was clipped by 8 bases and J by 1 base, with 11 bases between them. There are 14 residues in the CDR3. CDR1 LNHNV and CDR2 YYDKDF come from the germline V gene (reference sequence). In DNA, the CDR3 is TGTGCCACCCGGCCAGGGGTGAACACCGGGGAGCTGTTTTTT. Residues: CATRPGVNTGELFF. Looking up the rest from reference TRBV15 and TRBJ2-2 gives the full variable domain: DAMVIQNPRYQVTQFGKPVTLSCSQTLNHNVMYWYQQKSSQAPKLLFHYYDKDFNNEADTPDNFQSRRPNTSFCFLDIRSPGLGDTAMYLCATRPGVNTGELFFGEGSRLTVL.

V gene TRBV5-1 combines with J gene TRBJ1-6; D is undetermined. V lost 4 bases, J lost 2 bases, and 10 bases lay in between. CDR3 length equals 15 residues. Germline V CDR1 and CDR2: SGHRS, YFSETQ. CDR3 DNA sequence: TGCGCCAGCAGCCTGCAGGCAGCCTATAATTCACCCCTCCACTTT. Amino acids: CASSLQAAYNSPLHF.

This rearrangement joins TRBV12-3 or TRBV12-4 to TRBJ2-7; D is unclear. Between the trimmed V and J ends, which lost 6 bases and 9 bases, there was a span of 15 bases. The CDR3 contains 12 residues. The DNA of the CDR3 is TGTGCCAGCAGCCCTGGCCCCCGCGGGCAGTACTTC. Amino acid sequence: CASSPGPRGQYF.

The chain has TRBV2 and TRBJ2-7; D is unresolved. The germline gives CDR1 SNHLY, CDR2 FYNNEI. The V end lost 2 bases, the J end lost 9 bases, and 11 bases lay between the germline ends. The CDR3 runs 12 residues. As DNA, the CDR3 is TGTGCCAGCAGTGAATGGGCCGACCGGCAGTACTTC. Encoded protein: CASSEWADRQYF.

This clone was recorded a few times. This chain's CDR3 is CASGGRTRDNEQFF. The CDR3 nucleotides read TGTGCCAGCGGCGGGAGAACTAGGGACAATGAGCAGTTCTTC. The chain couples TRBV21-1 to TRBJ2-1; no DNA check was done on the table's D call, TRBD2. TRBV21-1 is reported as a pseudogene. The CDR3 runs to 14 residues.

With respect to this clone: Other DNA sequences of this sample code for an identical CDR3. This sequence joins TRBV14 and TRBJ2-7; D gene uncertain. This CDR3 has 14 amino acids. Trimming stripped 1 base from V and 3 bases from J, with 10 bases between. Germline V gene lookup returns CDR1 SGHDN and CDR2 FVKESK. CDR3 DNA sequence: TGTGCCAGCAGCCAAGGTGGAAGAGGCTACGAGCAGTACTTC. Protein: CASSQGGRGYEQYF.

This clone was observed a few times. The V gene is TRBV11-2, the J gene TRBJ2-1; 8 nucleotides agree with TRBD1. CDR3 length: 15 amino acids. The V and J ends lost 5 bases and 2 bases, in that order; junction bases with no gene match: 5. Germline V gives CDR1 SGHAT, CDR2 FQNNGV. CDR3 in DNA: TGTGCCAGCAGCCCGGGGACAGGCGCCTACAATGAGCAGTTCTTC. Translating gives CASSPGTGAYNEQFF.

The rearrangement links TRBV28 to TRBJ2-6, with no clear D. The V end was cut by 1 base, the J end by 0 bases, with 4 bases between. Germline V gives CDR1 MDHEN, CDR2 SYDVKM. The CDR3 totals 15 residues. Written as DNA, the CDR3 is TGTGCCAGCAGTTTATTCCTCTCTGGGGCCAACGTCCTGACTTTC. It codes for CASSLFLSGANVLTF.

This chain joins TRBV27 and TRBJ2-1; D is perhaps TRBD1 (6 bases). CDR1 and CDR2 (germline): MNHEY, SMNVEV (reference sequence). The CDR3 is 14 amino acids. Between the trimmed V and J ends, which lost 2 bases and 10 bases, there was a span of 15 bases. Written as DNA, the CDR3 is TGTGCCAGCAGTTTAGGGACAAACCCAGGGGAGCAGTTCTTC. Translated, it gives CASSLGTNPGEQFF.

The V call is TRBV5-4, the J call TRBJ1-4; TRBD1 agrees at 9 bases. This CDR3 spans 15 amino acids. Trimming at V came to 4 bases and at J to 6 bases, leaving 7 bases not matched to a gene. Germline V gene sequence: CDR1 SGHNT, CDR2 YYREEE (reference sequence). The DNA for the CDR3 is TGTGCCAGCAGCCTTGGCGGACAGGGGTATGAAAAACTGTTTTTT. This sequence encodes CASSLGGQGYEKLFF.

V and J are TRBV6-6 and TRBJ2-7, with 14 bases lining up with TRBD2. The V gene end was trimmed by 7 bases and the J gene end by 2 bases; junction bases not matched to a gene: 7. This CDR3 is 16 amino acids long. CDR1 and CDR2 (germline): MNHNY, SVGAGI (reference sequence). CDR3 sequence (DNA): TGTGCCAGCAAAGGGACTAGCGGGAGTAGTACCTACGAGCAGTACTTC. It is translated as CASKGTSGSSTYEQYF.

This chain links TRBV2 with TRBJ1-4, with TRBD1 matching over 10 bases. The CDR3 sequence is 14 residues long. The germline CDR1 and CDR2 sequences are SNHLY and FYNNEI. Trimming cost V 8 bases and J 6 bases; bases outside gene matches: 6. The DNA for the CDR3 is TGTGCCAGCGGGGACAGGGGTTCGGATGAAAAACTGTTTTTT. Translating it yields CASGDRGSDEKLFF.

This chain joins TRBV2 and TRBJ2-5; 9 nucleotides align to TRBD1. This CDR3 comprises 14 residues. Looked up from germline, CDR1 is SNHLY and CDR2 is FYNNEI. V lost 1 base to trimming and J lost 6 bases; unmatched junction nucleotides: 3. CDR3 DNA sequence: TGTGCCAGCAGTGAAGGGACAGGGGTGAAGACCCAGTACTTC. Its protein is CASSEGTGVKTQYF.

The rearrangement links TRBV7-9 to TRBJ2-2; TRBD1 might be the D (6 bases). There are 16 residues in the CDR3. Germline CDR1 is SEHNR and CDR2 is FQNEAQ (reference sequence). Trimming left V 5 bases short and J 1 base short, with 14 bases between. This CDR3 is CASSPWSGQNTGELFF. The CDR3 region has the DNA TGTGCCAGCAGCCCCTGGTCGGGACAGAACACCGGGGAGCTGTTTTTT. Filled out from reference TRBV7-9 and TRBJ2-2, the complete variable domain reads DTGVSQNPRHKITKRGQNVTFRCDPISEHNRLYWYRQTLGQGPEFLTYFQNEAQLEKSRLLSDRFSAERPKGSFSTLEIQRTEQGDSAMYLCASSPWSGQNTGELFFGEGSRLTVL.

This clone has ten or more counts. The chain is built from TRBV27 and TRBJ2-7, with 7 bases that match TRBD1. CDR3 length equals 15 residues. Per germline, CDR1 MNHEY and CDR2 SMNVEV (reference sequence). Trimming removed 5 bases from V and 3 bases from J; junction bases left unmatched: 10. The DNA for the CDR3 is TGTGCCAGCAGTCCTCGAGGACAGGCTAGCTACGAGCAGTACTTC. Its protein is CASSPRGQASYEQYF.

This chain connects TRBV3-1 (or the pseudogene TRBV3-2) to TRBJ2-5, with TRBD2 matching over 9 bases. CDR3 length equals 16 residues. Germline CDR1 reads LGHDT; CDR2 reads YNNKEL (reference sequence). Trimming cost V 4 bases and J 4 bases; bases outside gene matches: 10. This CDR3 reads CASSPRLIAGAETQYF. CDR3 DNA: TGTGCCAGCAGCCCGAGACTCATAGCGGGGGCAGAGACCCAGTACTTC.

The chain links TRBV19 to TRBJ2-1, with 8 bases fitting TRBD1. Trimming took 2 bases from V and 4 from J; bases not matched to a gene: 4. Germline-derived CDR1 and CDR2 are LNHDA and SQIVND (reference sequence). The CDR3 has 15 amino acids. CDR3 sequence reads: CASSIQGARYNEQFF. The CDR3 nucleotides are TGTGCCAGTAGTATACAGGGGGCGCGGTACAATGAGCAGTTCTTC. Full variable domain (rest looked up from reference TRBV19 and TRBJ2-1): DGGITQSPKYLFRKEGQNVTLSCEQNLNHDAMYWYRQDPGQGLRLIYYSQIVNDFQKGDIAEGYSVSREKKESFPLTVTSAQKNPTAFYLCASSIQGARYNEQFFGPGTRLTVL.

The chain recombines TRBV29-1 with TRBJ2-1, with 11 bases identical to TRBD1. The germline CDR1 and CDR2 sequences are SQVTM and ANQGSEA. The CDR3 runs to 15 residues. The V gene end was trimmed by 2 bases and the J gene end by 8 bases; junction bases not matched to a gene: 8. This CDR3 is CSVEPGQGASYEQFF. The CDR3 DNA sequence: TGCAGCGTTGAACCTGGACAGGGGGCTAGTTATGAGCAGTTCTTC.

This chain joins TRBV4-1 and TRBJ2-1; TRBD2 matches at 7 bases. The J segment lost 6 bases and the V segment lost 4 bases, leaving 6 bases of the junction unmatched. CDR3 size: 14 residues. Germline V CDR1 and CDR2: MGHRA, YSYEKL. CDR3 loop: CASSPRLAPNEQFF. The CDR3 DNA sequence: TGCGCCAGCAGCCCCCGACTAGCCCCCAATGAGCAGTTCTTC.

This rearrangement joins TRBV14 to TRBJ2-3; D is undetermined. This CDR3 contains 13 residues. Germline V gene sequence: CDR1 SGHDN, CDR2 FVKESK. Trimming removed 5 bases from V and 2 bases from J, with 8 bases in between. CDR3 protein: CASSIHLTDTQYF. CDR3 DNA: TGTGCCAGCAGCATACACCTCACAGATACGCAGTATTTT.

This clone was detected only once. The chain employs TRBV2 and TRBJ2-2; D ambiguous. Germline V gene lookup returns CDR1 SNHLY and CDR2 FYNNEI. The CDR3 totals 16 residues. V was pared by 3 bases and J by 1 base, with 12 bases between. Here the CDR3 reads CASSDWAGLNTGELFF. In nucleotides, the CDR3 is TGTGCCAGCAGTGATTGGGCAGGATTGAACACCGGGGAGCTGTTTTTT.

V gene TRBV19 combines with J gene TRBJ2-3; D perhaps matches TRBD1 (6 bases). CDR1 and CDR2 (germline): LNHDA, SQIVND (reference sequence). Trimming stripped 1 base from V and 1 base from J, with 6 bases between. CDR3 length: 14 amino acids. CDR3 residues: CASSIGQGTDTQYF. In DNA form, the CDR3 reads TGTGCCAGTAGTATAGGACAGGGCACAGATACGCAGTATTTT.

The sample holds a few counts of this clone. This sequence joins TRBV3-1 (or the pseudogene TRBV3-2) and TRBJ2-1, with TRBD2 identical over 10 bases. Germline-derived CDR1 and CDR2 are LGHDT and YNNKEL (reference sequence). Trimming cost V 5 bases and J 7 bases; bases outside gene matches: 5. The CDR3 is made up of 14 amino acids. The CDR3 DNA reads as TGTGCCAGCAGCTCTCTAGCGGGAGAAAATGAGCAGTTCTTC. This sequence encodes CASSSLAGENEQFF.

CDR3: CASSGTSGRGYNEQFF. The DNA for the CDR3 is TGCGCCAGCAGTGGGACTAGCGGAAGGGGTTACAATGAGCAGTTCTTC. The V gene is TRBV10-1, the J gene TRBJ2-1; TRBD2 agrees at 10 bases. The CDR3 sequence is 16 residues long. Germline-derived CDR1 and CDR2 are WNHNN and SYGVQD (reference sequence). Unmatched junction bases numbered 7, after V lost 4 bases and J lost 4 bases.

The chain is built from TRBV5-1 and TRBJ2-7, with 7 nucleotides matching TRBD2. The CDR3 length is 14 residues. Germline CDR1 SGHRS, CDR2 YFSETQ. V trimming: 1 base; J trimming: 2 bases; junction bases outside the gene matches: 3. The CDR3 DNA sequence: TGCGCCAGCAGCTTGATGGCGGGGGCCTACGAGCAGTACTTC. Amino acid sequence: CASSLMAGAYEQYF.

The chain uses TRBV29-1 and TRBJ2-3; 7 bases fit TRBD2. V dropped 1 base and J dropped 8; count of bases not matched to a gene: 12. Germline assignment: CDR1 SQVTM and CDR2 ANQGSEA. This CDR3 has 15 residues. The CDR3 here is CSVEVGGYGIGTQYF. DNA for the CDR3: TGCAGCGTTGAAGTGGGAGGGTACGGGATCGGTACGCAGTATTTT.

The chain recombines TRBV19 with TRBJ2-3; a possible D gene is TRBD2 (6 bases). CDR3 size: 14 residues. Trimming pared 7 bases from V and 0 bases from J, leaving 11 bases between. Germline CDR1 is LNHDA and CDR2 is SQIVND (reference sequence). The CDR3 sequence is CASKALASTDTQYF. CDR3 DNA: TGTGCCAGTAAGGCACTAGCAAGCACAGATACGCAGTATTTT. Drawing the rest from reference TRBV19 and TRBJ2-3, the complete variable domain is DGGITQSPKYLFRKEGQNVTLSCEQNLNHDAMYWYRQDPGQGLRLIYYSQIVNDFQKGDIAEGYSVSREKKESFPLTVTSAQKNPTAFYLCASKALASTDTQYFGPGTRLTVL.

The chain combines TRBV27 with TRBJ1-3; TRBD1 is a possible D gene (6 bases). The CDR3 consists of 14 residues. CDR1 is MNHEY, CDR2 SMNVEV, per germline (reference sequence). Trimming took 5 bases from V and 1 from J, leaving 9 bases between them. The CDR3 region is CASSIQGSGNTIYF. In nucleotides, the CDR3 is TGTGCCAGCAGTATTCAGGGGTCTGGAAACACCATATATTTT.

The chain uses TRBV2 and TRBJ1-5; 10 bases agree with TRBD1. The CDR3 is 14 residues long. The germline gives CDR1 SNHLY, CDR2 FYNNEI. Germline trimming cut 9 bases from V and 4 bases from J; bases unmatched to any gene: 6. CDR3 loop: CASKRDRGNQPQHF. The CDR3 region has the DNA TGTGCCAGTAAAAGGGACAGGGGTAATCAGCCCCAGCATTTT.

This chain joins TRBV3-1 (or the pseudogene TRBV3-2) and TRBJ1-2; TRBD1 matches 7 bases. The CDR3 consists of 13 residues. Trimming cost V 4 bases and J 8 bases; bases outside gene matches: 7. In germline, CDR1 is LGHDT, CDR2 YNNKEL (reference sequence). DNA for the CDR3: TGTGCCAGCAGCCTACGACAGGGAGAAGGCTACACCTTC. As protein: CASSLRQGEGYTF.

This clone was picked up many times. The chain couples TRBV4-1 to TRBJ2-7, with TRBD2 identical over 10 bases. Per germline, CDR1 MGHRA and CDR2 YSYEKL. J lost 7 bases, V lost 1 base, and 7 bases had no gene match. The CDR3 runs 15 residues. The CDR3 coding sequence is TGCGCCAGCAGCCAAGTACCTAGCGGGAGTAGTGAGCAGTACTTC. The encoded protein is CASSQVPSGSSEQYF.